This T cell receptor beta chain emerged from a study of blood T cell repertoires in COVID-19 (dated by TCRdb to between 2020 and 2021). About the full investigation: Samples covering the acute and convalescent phases of COVID-19 were provided by collaborators in the United States, Italy and Spain. The material from the prospective study consisted of cDNA or gDNA derived from T cells, B-cell-depleted T cells, or PBMCs. Subjects who had been exposed to COVID-19, were actively infected with it, or had recovered from it provided the deeply sampled blood TCRbeta repertoires that made up the dataset. A freely available public database, intended as a resource for researchers studying the immune response to SARS-CoV-2, is where the repertoires were released. Samples came from the ongoing ImmuneRACE study (first 160 participants) plus 1,254 subjects from 6 global collaborators. The sample metadata nearly always contained a de-identified subject ID, COVID-19 status, age in years and sex. Where available, HLA class I and class II types were taken from metadata supplied by the sample provider and were not determined by assay-based typing.

Whole blood was collected in K2EDTA tubes by collaborating institutions according to the institutions' own protocols. Collaborator samples were shipped for TCRbeta analysis as frozen whole blood, isolated PBMCs, or DNA extracted from either sample type. V and J are trimmed by 5 bases and 5 bases, and the gene matches miss 9 bases of the junction. There are 15 amino acids in the CDR3, from cysteine to phenylalanine inclusive. Only the CDR3 portion is preserved as DNA: 45 bases, with reading frame beginning at the first base. The germline V gene encodes CDR1 SGHRS and CDR2 YFSETQ. Broader findings and caveats from the paper: The quantity of clinical and demographic metadata differed by source and by participant and was supplied without curation.

To note about this clone: There is no known antigen for this receptor. Base quality data are lacking; no much larger clone is found one base away.

TCRbeta CDR3 regions were amplified from genomic DNA using the immunoSEQ Assay, a bias-controlled multiplex PCR. Concerning the study's data processing: Nucleated cell counts per sample were estimated from amplification of reference gene primers within the assay. Sequence reads were collapsed and filtered to measure the absolute abundance of every unique TCRbeta CDR3 rearrangement. For each sample, productive Simpson clonality was calculated as the square root of Simpson's diversity index over productive rearrangements. TCRdb carries this immuneACCESS record with in-frame sequences only. Its versions omit some clonotypes, under half of them owing to an unresolved V gene in the studies checked, with the rest unexplained. V, J and clone size reflect that table, while D and trimming were determined from the DNA. This sample gives roughly 60,000 clones in total; about four fifths of them show up just once. The ten top clones hold about 6.2% of the sample.

The receptor's source is a human donor in a cohort sampled during active or convalescent COVID-19. The chain joins TRBV5-1 to TRBJ1-5; 8 nucleotides in the junction match TRBD1. Sequenced input: peripheral blood. The nucleotide sequence reads TGCGCCAGCAGTCCCGGACAGGGCGGTTATCAGCCCCAGCATTTT. This yields the protein CASSPGQGGYQPQHF. Joined to the reference TRBV5-1 and TRBJ1-5 proteins, this CDR3 gives the full variable domain: KAGVTQTPRYLIKTRGQQVTLSCSPISGHRSVSWYQQTPGQGLQFLFEYFSETQRNKGNFPGRFSGRQFSNSRSEMNVSTLELGDSALYLCASSPGQGGYQPQHFGDGTRLSIL.